This TCR beta chain was identified in a study of CD8+CD57+ T cells in acquired aplastic anemia. Study summary: Sorted CD4+ and CD8+ cells gave an average of around 3.1 ug of DNA. Study conclusions and caveats: No significant patient-versus-control difference appeared in CD8+ Simpson's diversity. Common to patients and controls were 25 to 30 CD8+ CDR3 sequences.

TCR beta VDJ and CDR3 profiling used genomic DNA as template. TCRdb passed the reads through MiXCR, listing each CDR3 protein once. The sample contains around 200,000 distinct CDR3 sequences, 45% to 60% of which appear only once. For sequencing, patients were chosen who had shown expansion of CD8+CD57+ cells by flow cytometry. When blood sampling took place, the patients had received no therapy. This clonotype came up many times. The antigen remains undetermined. Deletions cut 8 bases from V and 8 bases from J, with 12 bases between. Germline CDR1 reads SNHLY; CDR2 reads FYNNEI. The CDR3 loop spans 11 amino acids.

Material: sorted CD4+, CD8+, or CD8+CD57+ T cells (not recorded which) from PBMCs. This chain links TRBV2 with TRBJ1-2; D gene ambiguous. This TCR came from a human donor with aplastic anemia. Written as DNA, the CDR3 is TGTGCCAGCCGTGCGAAGGGAGGCTACACCTTC. Protein sequence: CASRAKGGYTF.